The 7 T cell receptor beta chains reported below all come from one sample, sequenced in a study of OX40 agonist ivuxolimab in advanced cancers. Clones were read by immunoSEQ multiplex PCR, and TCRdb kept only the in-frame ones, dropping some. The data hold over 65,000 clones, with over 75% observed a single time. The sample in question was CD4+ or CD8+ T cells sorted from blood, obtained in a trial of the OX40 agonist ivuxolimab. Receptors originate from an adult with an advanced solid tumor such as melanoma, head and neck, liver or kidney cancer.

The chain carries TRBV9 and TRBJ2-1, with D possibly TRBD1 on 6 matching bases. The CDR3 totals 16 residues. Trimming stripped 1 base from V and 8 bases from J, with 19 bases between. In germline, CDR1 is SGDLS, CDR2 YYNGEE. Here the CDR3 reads CASSVKGDGLWDEQFF. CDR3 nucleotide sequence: TGTGCCAGCAGCGTAAAGGGGGACGGCCTTTGGGATGAGCAGTTCTTC.

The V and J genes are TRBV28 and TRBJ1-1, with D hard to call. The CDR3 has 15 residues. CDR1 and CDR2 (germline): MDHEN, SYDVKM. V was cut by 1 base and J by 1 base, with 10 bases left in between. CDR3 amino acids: CASSLSTLRNTEAFF. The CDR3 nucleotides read TGTGCCAGCAGTTTATCTACACTAAGGAACACTGAAGCTTTCTTT. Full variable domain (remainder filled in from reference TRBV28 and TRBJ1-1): DVKVTQSSRYLVKRTGEKVFLECVQDMDHENMFWYRQDPGLGLRLIYFSYDVKMKEKGDIPEGYSVSREKKERFSLILESASTNQTSMYLCASSLSTLRNTEAFFGQGTRLTVV.

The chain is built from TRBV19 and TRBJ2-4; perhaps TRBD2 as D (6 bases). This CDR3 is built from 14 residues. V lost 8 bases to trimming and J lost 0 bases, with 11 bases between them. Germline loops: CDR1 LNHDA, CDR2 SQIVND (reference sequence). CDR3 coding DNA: TGTGCCAGTGATAGCGGATCAGCCAAAAACATTCAGTACTTC. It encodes CASDSGSAKNIQYF.

The CDR3 protein is CATSREQGPGYEQYF. The CDR3 nucleotides read TGTGCCACCAGCAGAGAACAGGGTCCTGGCTACGAGCAGTACTTC. The rearrangement uses TRBV15 and TRBJ2-5, with a possible D match to TRBD1 (6 bases). The J call may be faulty, since TRBJ2-7 better matches the DNA end. The CDR3 contains 15 residues. The germline CDR1 and CDR2 sequences are LNHNV and YYDKDF (reference sequence).

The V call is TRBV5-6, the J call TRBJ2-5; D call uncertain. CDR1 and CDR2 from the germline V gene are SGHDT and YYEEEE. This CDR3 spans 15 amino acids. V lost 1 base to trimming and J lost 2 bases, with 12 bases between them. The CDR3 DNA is TGTGCCAGCAGCTTGTTCGGCCTATATCAAGAGACCCAGTACTTC. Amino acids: CASSLFGLYQETQYF.

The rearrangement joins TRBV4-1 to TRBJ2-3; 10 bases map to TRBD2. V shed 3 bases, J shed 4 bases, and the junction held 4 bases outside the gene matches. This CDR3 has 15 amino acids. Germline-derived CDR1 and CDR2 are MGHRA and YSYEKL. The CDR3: CASSHGTSVPDTQYF. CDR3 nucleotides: TGCGCCAGCAGCCATGGGACTAGCGTCCCAGATACGCAGTATTTT.

The CDR3: CASSLGTVNTEAFF. The DNA of the CDR3 is TGCGCCAGCAGCTTGGGTACCGTGAACACTGAAGCTTTCTTT. This chain links TRBV5-1 with TRBJ1-1; D unclear. This CDR3 spans 14 amino acids. V dropped 0 bases and J dropped 0 bases, with 6 bases sitting between them. The germline V gene has CDR1 SGHRS and CDR2 YFSETQ.